This entry lists 31 T cell receptor beta chains sequenced from one sample in a study of somatic mutations in cytotoxic T cells in rheumatoid arthritis (dated by TCRdb to about 2017). To prepare the library, the immunoSEQ multiplex PCR assay was applied. In its TCRdb copy, this immuneACCESS table keeps in-frame sequences only and misses some clones. Where compared with another copy, unresolved V genes explain less than half of these, and the others have no known cause. Within this sample are around 9,000 clones, with 75% of them counted one time only. Over 35% of the sample comes from the top ten. Specimen: CD8+ T cells sorted from blood. These receptor sequences come from an adult with rheumatoid arthritis.

V usage is TRBV6-4 and J usage is TRBJ2-1; 11 positions match TRBD2. Losses at the gene ends were 3 bases for V and 2 bases for J; bases not matched to a gene: 3. This CDR3 comprises 16 residues. CDR1 and CDR2 from the germline V gene are MRHNA and SNTAGT. The CDR3 nucleotides read TGTGCCAGCAGTGAGTTAGCGGGGGGGACCTACAATGAGCAGTTCTTC. Its translation is CASSELAGGTYNEQFF.

This clone was counted a few times. The rearrangement uses TRBV6-6 and TRBJ2-7; D may be TRBD1 (6 bases). V shed 6 bases and J shed 1 base, with 13 bases lying between them. This CDR3 comprises 14 residues. In germline, CDR1 is MNHNY, CDR2 SVGAGI (reference sequence). CDR3 nucleotide sequence: TGTGCCAGCAGCCCCAAGGGGGAGTCCTACGAGCAGTACTTC. Translating gives CASSPKGESYEQYF.

Relative to its sample, this clone is medium-sized. J is TRBJ2-7 and V is TRBV6-6; D is undetermined. Germline CDR1 reads MNHNY; CDR2 reads SVGAGI (reference sequence). This CDR3 has 12 residues. V was trimmed by 10 bases and J by 0 bases, leaving 10 bases between them. CDR3 region: CATGASSYEQYF. The CDR3 nucleotides read TGTGCCACCGGTGCGAGCTCCTACGAGCAGTACTTC.

This chain links TRBV19 with TRBJ2-3, with D hard to call. V lost 5 bases to trimming and J lost 0 bases, with 6 bases between them. The germline V gene has CDR1 LNHDA and CDR2 SQIVND (reference sequence). The CDR3 extends over 13 amino acids. The DNA of the CDR3 is TGTGCCAGTAGTTCTCAGAGCACAGATACGCAGTATTTT. This gives the protein CASSSQSTDTQYF.

The chain has TRBV5-6 and TRBJ1-1; possible D gene TRBD1, 6 bases. The CDR3 has 11 amino acids. The germline gives CDR1 SGHDT, CDR2 YYEEEE. V dropped 3 bases and J dropped 8 bases, with 8 bases sitting between them. Written as DNA, the CDR3 is TGTGCCAGCAGCTCCACAGGGGAAGCTTTCTTT. Translated, it gives CASSSTGEAFF.

The chain carries TRBV19 and TRBJ1-5; 9 bases are a match to TRBD1. Germline V gives CDR1 LNHDA, CDR2 SQIVND (reference sequence). This CDR3 is built from 15 residues. V shed 6 bases, J shed 4 bases, and the junction held 7 bases outside the gene matches. The CDR3 reads CASSPTGGANQPQHF. As DNA, the CDR3 is TGTGCCAGTAGCCCTACAGGGGGCGCAAATCAGCCCCAGCATTTT.

This chain uses TRBV28 with TRBJ2-1, with 7 bases aligning to TRBD2. Trimming removed 6 bases from V and 0 bases from J; junction bases left unmatched: 5. In germline, CDR1 is MDHEN, CDR2 SYDVKM. CDR3 length: 15 amino acids. CDR3 region: CASRWGGSSYNEQFF. Written as DNA, the CDR3 is TGTGCCAGCAGATGGGGGGGGAGCTCCTACAATGAGCAGTTCTTC. The full variable domain, in which reference TRBV28 and TRBJ2-1 provide the parts outside the CDR3, is DVKVTQSSRYLVKRTGEKVFLECVQDMDHENMFWYRQDPGLGLRLIYFSYDVKMKEKGDIPEGYSVSREKKERFSLILESASTNQTSMYLCASRWGGSSYNEQFFGPGTRLTVL.

This chain joins TRBV6-1 and TRBJ1-2, with unresolved D. Germline lookup yields CDR1 MNHNS and CDR2 SASEGT. The V end was cut by 2 bases, the J end by 5 bases, with 18 bases between. The CDR3 runs to 16 residues. The CDR3 reads CASSEYETRWGYGYTF. CDR3 sequence (DNA): TGTGCCAGCAGTGAATATGAGACGAGGTGGGGATATGGCTACACCTTC.

The chain joins TRBV10-3 to TRBJ2-3; 9 bases fit TRBD1. The length of the CDR3 is 16 residues. The germline V gene encodes CDR1 ENHRY and CDR2 SYGVKD. The junction had 5 bases not matched to a gene; V was cut back by 0 bases and J by 4 bases. The CDR3 is CAISESRTGAADTQYF. The CDR3 DNA is TGTGCCATCAGTGAGTCGAGGACAGGGGCTGCAGATACGCAGTATTTT.

The gene calls are TRBV5-6 and TRBJ2-7; maybe TRBD2 (6 bases). Germline V gene data show CDR1 as SGHDT and CDR2 as YYEEEE. The CDR3 consists of 12 residues. V was shortened by 4 bases and J by 5 bases, with 10 bases between the two germline ends. As DNA, the CDR3 is TGTGCCAGCAGCGAGGACTACGACGAGCAGTACTTC. Translating it yields CASSEDYDEQYF.

The rearrangement links TRBV27 to TRBJ2-1; the D call may be TRBD1 or TRBD2 (6 bases each). Germline V gives CDR1 MNHEY, CDR2 SMNVEV (reference sequence). V was shortened by 5 bases and J by 7 bases, with 27 bases between the two germline ends. This CDR3 has 18 residues. CDR3 in amino acids: CASSPDPERQVAGNEQFF. In DNA form, the CDR3 reads TGTGCCAGCAGTCCGGACCCCGAGAGACAGGTCGCGGGGAATGAGCAGTTCTTC.

The chain joins TRBV13 to TRBJ2-5, with a tentative D call TRBD1 (7 bases). V shed 0 bases and J shed 1 base, with 12 bases lying between them. The CDR3 has 16 residues. Germline V gives CDR1 PRHDT, CDR2 FYEKMQ (reference sequence). As DNA, the CDR3 is TGTGCCAGCAGCTTAGGCTTGGAGGGGGCCCAAGAGACCCAGTACTTC. It encodes CASSLGLEGAQETQYF.

V and J are TRBV11-2 and TRBJ2-5, with TRBD1 as a possible D gene (5 bases). CDR3 length equals 14 residues. Trimming pared 0 bases from V and 3 bases from J, leaving 8 bases between. Germline V lookup: CDR1 SGHAT, CDR2 FQNNGV. The CDR3 region is CASSLDPTEETQYF. As DNA, the CDR3 is TGTGCCAGCAGCTTAGATCCGACAGAAGAGACCCAGTACTTC.

The rearrangement joins TRBV28 to TRBJ1-1; no clear D gene. Germline CDR1 reads MDHEN; CDR2 reads SYDVKM. V lost 6 bases and J lost 4, with 18 bases in between. The CDR3 has 15 residues. CDR3 coding DNA: TGTGCCAGCAGCTTCGGTCGGGGAGGAGGCACTGAAGCTTTCTTT. Its translation is CASSFGRGGGTEAFF.

A single count supports this clone. The chain carries TRBV15 and TRBJ2-1; 14 bases are a match to TRBD2. Unmatched junction bases numbered 1, after V lost 1 base and J lost 5 bases. Germline V gives CDR1 LNHNV, CDR2 YYDKDF (reference sequence). This CDR3 region has 16 residues. The CDR3 DNA reads as TGTGCCACCAGCAGAGGACTAGCGGGAGGGAACAATGAGCAGTTCTTC. It specifies CATSRGLAGGNNEQFF.

The chain combines TRBV7-9 with TRBJ1-2; 8 bases align to TRBD1. Germline CDR1 and CDR2: SEHNR and FQNEAQ (reference sequence). Trimming took 3 bases from V and 1 from J; bases not matched to a gene: 10. The CDR3 covers 17 residues. The CDR3 coding sequence is TGTGCCAGCAGCTTGCCCGGGACAGGCCAGTTTAACTATGGCTACACCTTC. Protein product: CASSLPGTGQFNYGYTF.

The V call is TRBV27, the J call TRBJ2-1, with 7 bases identical to TRBD2. Germline-derived CDR1 and CDR2 are MNHEY and SMNVEV (reference sequence). V gave up 6 bases and J gave up 7 bases; unmatched junction bases: 0. The CDR3 extends over 11 amino acids. CDR3 nucleotide sequence: TGTGCCAGCAGGGGGGGGAATGAGCAGTTCTTC. Encoded protein: CASRGGNEQFF.

The V call is TRBV15, the J call TRBJ1-2; possibly TRBD1 for D (6 bases). V was pared by 3 bases and J by 3 bases, with 17 bases between. CDR3 length equals 16 residues. Germline V gene data show CDR1 as LNHNV and CDR2 as YYDKDF (reference sequence). This CDR3 reads CATSRGAGRTYYGYTF. The CDR3 nucleotides are TGTGCCACCAGCAGGGGGGCAGGCAGGACCTACTATGGCTACACCTTC.

By sample share, this clone is hyperexpanded. This sequence joins TRBV2 and TRBJ1-2, with D possibly TRBD1 on 6 matching bases. The V and J ends lost 7 bases and 8 bases respectively, with 8 bases between them. The germline V gene encodes CDR1 SNHLY and CDR2 FYNNEI. The CDR3 is 10 residues long. The CDR3 spells CASNQGGYTF. The CDR3 region has the DNA TGTGCCAGCAACCAGGGGGGCTACACCTTC.

This clone has more than one count but fewer than ten. V is TRBV28 and J is TRBJ1-1; D is possibly TRBD1 (6 bases). Germline V lookup: CDR1 MDHEN, CDR2 SYDVKM. V shed 7 bases and J shed 3 bases, with 9 bases lying between them. This CDR3 is 12 amino acids long. CDR3 loop: CASTGAYTEAFF. In DNA form, the CDR3 reads TGTGCCAGCACGGGGGCGTACACTGAAGCTTTCTTT.

The V and J genes are TRBV4-2 and TRBJ2-7; D not certain. Germline-derived CDR1 and CDR2 are LGHNA and YNFKEQ. The CDR3 is 15 amino acids. V was pared by 0 bases and J by 1 base, with 10 bases between. The CDR3 loop reads CASSQEVSSSYEQYF. Here the CDR3 DNA reads TGTGCCAGCAGCCAAGAGGTCAGTTCTTCCTACGAGCAGTACTTC.

This clone has only a few counts. The V call is TRBV6-6, the J call TRBJ2-3; D remains ambiguous. Germline lookup yields CDR1 MNHNY and CDR2 SVGAGI (reference sequence). The CDR3 covers 14 residues. Between the trimmed V and J ends, which lost 0 bases and 0 bases, there was a span of 4 bases. CDR3 residues: CASSYSDSTDTQYF. CDR3 nucleotides: TGTGCCAGCAGTTACTCGGACAGCACAGATACGCAGTATTTT.

This clone was seen more than once but under ten times. The genes are TRBV28 and TRBJ1-1; D may be TRBD1 (5 bases). The CDR3 sequence is 12 residues long. Germline values: CDR1 MDHEN, CDR2 SYDVKM. V lost 8 bases and J lost 3, with 10 bases in between. CDR3 nucleotides: TGTGCCAGCGGGCGAGGGGACACTGAAGCTTTCTTT. Its protein is CASGRGDTEAFF.

In nucleotides, the CDR3 is TGCGCCAGCAGCCAAGCTAACAGGGGTTCAGATACGCAGTATTTT. Its protein is CASSQANRGSDTQYF. The V and J genes are TRBV4-3 and TRBJ2-3, with TRBD1 matching over 7 bases. Germline CDR1 reads LGHNA; CDR2 reads YSLEER. This CDR3 spans 15 amino acids. With 1 base clipped from V and 4 bases from J, the junction kept 5 bases outside the gene matches.

V and J are TRBV2 and TRBJ2-1; TRBD2 aligns across 9 bases. CDR3 length equals 15 residues. The junction had 5 bases not matched to a gene; V was cut back by 6 bases and J by 2 bases. Germline assignment: CDR1 SNHLY and CDR2 FYNNEI. This CDR3 is CASRDGTSPYNEQFF. DNA of the CDR3: TGTGCCAGCAGAGACGGGACTAGCCCCTACAATGAGCAGTTCTTC.

This clone has a handful of counts. The V and J genes are TRBV6-6 and TRBJ2-3, with TRBD1 matching over 10 bases. This CDR3 region has 15 residues. Unmatched junction bases numbered 4, after V lost 5 bases and J lost 2 bases. Germline V lookup: CDR1 MNHNY, CDR2 SVGAGI (reference sequence). As DNA, the CDR3 is TGTGCCAGCAGTGACGGGACAGGGGCCACAGATACGCAGTATTTT. Translated, it gives CASSDGTGATDTQYF.

The genes are TRBV27 and TRBJ1-5, with D tentatively TRBD1 (6 bases). From germline, CDR1 is MNHEY and CDR2 SMNVEV (reference sequence). The CDR3 is 14 amino acids. The V and J ends lost 6 bases and 4 bases respectively, with 13 bases between them. CDR3 sequence: CASREGGPNQPQHF. CDR3 bases: TGTGCCAGCAGAGAGGGGGGGCCTAATCAGCCCCAGCATTTT.

This chain uses TRBV4-1 with TRBJ2-1; D call uncertain. Germline CDR1 MGHRA, CDR2 YSYEKL. The V and J ends lost 1 base and 9 bases respectively, with 4 bases between them. The CDR3 loop spans 11 amino acids. The CDR3 nucleotides read TGCGCCAGCAGCCAAGCTGGTGAGCAGTTCTTC. Residues: CASSQAGEQFF.

The CDR3 loop reads CSVELAGGPVPYNEQFF. For the CDR3, the DNA is TGCAGCGTTGAGTTAGCGGGAGGGCCGGTCCCCTACAATGAGCAGTTCTTC. V usage is TRBV29-1 and J usage is TRBJ2-1; 11 nucleotides line up with TRBD2. The ends lost 3 bases at V and 2 bases at J; junction bases unmatched: 9. The germline V gene encodes CDR1 SQVTM and CDR2 ANQGSEA. The CDR3 totals 17 residues.

CDR3 DNA: TGTGCCAGCGGATCGGGACAGCCACAAGAGACCCAGTACTTC. It yields the protein CASGSGQPQETQYF. The chain carries TRBV9 and TRBJ2-5; TRBD1 agrees at 7 bases. CDR1 is SGDLS, CDR2 YYNGEE, per germline. J was trimmed by 2 bases and V by 7 bases; bases with no gene match: 8. There are 14 residues in the CDR3.

The rearrangement links TRBV7-2 to TRBJ2-7; D is ambiguous. Germline V gene data show CDR1 as SGHTA and CDR2 as FQGNSA. This CDR3 comprises 12 residues. Deletions cut 5 bases from V and 5 bases from J, with 10 bases between. The CDR3 sequence is CASSERQDEQYF. The CDR3 nucleotides are TGTGCCAGCAGCGAGAGACAAGACGAGCAGTACTTC.